Following are 8 T cell receptor beta chains from one sample sequenced in a study of blood T cell repertoires in COVID-19. This table comes from immunoSEQ multiplex PCR, and its TCRdb copy is limited to in-frame clones, with some not included. The sample has around 160,000 clones, about 81% seen once; the top ten hold 11%. The source material was peripheral blood. These TCRs come from a human donor in a cohort sampled during active COVID-19.

The CDR3 loop reads CASSDLRVAAWNEQFF. For the CDR3, the DNA is TGTGCCAGCAGTGACTTAAGAGTAGCGGCCTGGAATGAGCAGTTCTTC. The chain employs TRBV6-4 and TRBJ2-1, with D possibly being TRBD2 (6 bases). V was trimmed by 1 base and J by 7 bases, leaving 17 bases between them. Germline values: CDR1 MRHNA, CDR2 SNTAGT. The CDR3 consists of 16 residues.

The rearrangement links TRBV2 to TRBJ2-1; 8 bases are a match to TRBD2. Germline-derived CDR1 and CDR2 are SNHLY and FYNNEI. V shed 1 base and J 4 bases; nucleotides not matched to a gene: 3. The CDR3 extends over 15 amino acids. CDR3 in amino acids: CASSEDGGGYNEQFF. CDR3 sequence (DNA): TGTGCCAGCAGTGAAGACGGGGGGGGTTACAATGAGCAGTTCTTC.

This sequence joins TRBV15 and TRBJ2-5; 7 bases are shared with TRBD2. The CDR3 consists of 14 residues. Germline V CDR1 and CDR2: LNHNV, YYDKDF (reference sequence). V was clipped by 8 bases and J by 1 base; unmatched bases: 7. CDR3: CATLHPGGQETQYF. CDR3 DNA sequence: TGTGCCACCCTACACCCGGGAGGCCAAGAGACCCAGTACTTC.

This clone was recorded a few times. The chain uses TRBV6-5 and TRBJ1-5, with D possibly TRBD1 on 6 matching bases. Trimming left V 6 bases short and J 3 bases short, with 9 bases between. This CDR3 has 13 residues. Germline loops: CDR1 MNHEY, CDR2 SVGAGI. This CDR3 is CASSTGNNQPQHF. CDR3 DNA sequence: TGTGCCAGCAGCACAGGGAACAATCAGCCCCAGCATTTT.

The chain recombines TRBV7-2 with TRBJ2-7; D is ambiguous. The CDR3 sequence is 17 residues long. V lost 5 bases and J lost 1, with 21 bases in between. Germline CDR1 and CDR2: SGHTA and FQGNSA. CDR3 amino acids: CASSPRGDVGTSYEQYF. As DNA, the CDR3 is TGTGCCAGCAGCCCCCGAGGAGACGTAGGTACTTCCTACGAGCAGTACTTC.

This clone was seen just once. The V and J genes are TRBV10-3 and TRBJ2-1; 9 bases line up with TRBD1. Germline values: CDR1 ENHRY, CDR2 SYGVKD. CDR3 length: 15 amino acids. With 8 bases clipped from V and 1 base from J, the junction kept 6 bases outside the gene matches. The CDR3 nucleotides are TGTGCCATCCGTCGGACAGGGGCATCCTACAATGAGCAGTTCTTC. Amino acid sequence: CAIRRTGASYNEQFF.

This clone was recorded only once. The chain links TRBV7-2 to TRBJ1-1; D call uncertain. The CDR3 is 13 residues long. The germline V gene has CDR1 SGHTA and CDR2 FQGNSA. V shed 2 bases and J shed 2 bases, with 6 bases lying between them. The CDR3, as DNA: TGTGCCAGCAGCTTAAGGAGCAACACTGAAGCTTTCTTT. Amino acid sequence: CASSLRSNTEAFF.

This chain connects TRBV28 to TRBJ1-6, with D unresolved. Germline lookup yields CDR1 MDHEN and CDR2 SYDVKM. Trimming pared 1 base from V and 0 bases from J, leaving 10 bases between. The CDR3 has 17 residues. The CDR3 region is CASSLFALSSYNSPLHF. CDR3 sequence (DNA): TGTGCCAGCAGTTTATTCGCCCTAAGCTCCTATAATTCACCCCTCCACTTT.